The present T cell receptor beta chain was sequenced within a study of T cell repertoires in cytomegalovirus infection. For the study at large: The authors used CMV epitopes that were HLA-C-restricted (recently identified) and HLA-B-restricted (well studied). TCR beta signatures that were public indicated CMV infection and matching HLA type.

Whole-study results and caveats: HLA-C-restricted CMV-specific TCR beta clonotypes prevailed in the ex vivo response. Accumulated public TCR beta family frequency recognized individuals carrying CMV together with the relevant HLA.

The CDR3 sequence is 15 residues long. Trimming shortened V by 0 bases and J by 3 bases, and 11 bases separated the two germline ends. Germline V gene data show CDR1 as MNHGY and CDR2 as SAAAGT. Note on this clonotype: Its antigen is as yet unknown.

TCRdb redid the calling of the reads with MiXCR, one entry per CDR3 protein. The table has about 500,000 distinct CDR3 sequences, 30% to 40% seen once. This material consisted of cultured PBMCs, taken from culture after CMV antigen stimulation. The sequence came from a human donor in good health (CMV status not recorded). Some clones in this sample may be carry-over from other donors' samples. The chain recombines TRBV6-8 with TRBJ2-5; perhaps TRBD1 as D (6 bases). The CDR3 protein is CASSYSMDRKETQYF. As DNA, the CDR3 is TGTGCCAGCAGTTACTCAATGGACAGAAAAGAGACCCAGTACTTC.